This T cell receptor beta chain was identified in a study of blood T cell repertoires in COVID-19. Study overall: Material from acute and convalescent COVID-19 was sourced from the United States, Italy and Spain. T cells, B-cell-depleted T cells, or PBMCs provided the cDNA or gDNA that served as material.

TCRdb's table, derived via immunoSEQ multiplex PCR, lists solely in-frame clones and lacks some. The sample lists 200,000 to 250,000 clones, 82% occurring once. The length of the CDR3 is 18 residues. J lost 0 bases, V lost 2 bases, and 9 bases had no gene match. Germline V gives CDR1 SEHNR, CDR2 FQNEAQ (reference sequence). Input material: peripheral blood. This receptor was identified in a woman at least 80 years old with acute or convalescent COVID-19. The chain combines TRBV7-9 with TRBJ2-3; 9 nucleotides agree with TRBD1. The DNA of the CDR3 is TGTGCCAGCAGCTTATGGACAGGGGTGGGCACTAGCACAGATACGCAGTATTTT. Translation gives CASSLWTGVGTSTDTQYF.